These 13 T cell receptor beta chains share one sample of origin, sequenced in a study of cytomegalovirus exposure and HLA in healthy donors. Use of 60 Vbeta and 13 Jbeta primers characterized the PCR. Produced via immunoSEQ multiplex PCR; TCRdb's table is partial and in-frame only. The sample shows roughly 97,000 clones, around a tenth of them seen only once. The source material was PBMCs. These TCRs come from a man aged 45 to 65 in good health and CMV-seropositive.

This clone was observed a handful of times. Mismatch with germline at one junction end may stem from a read error. The rearrangement links TRBV7-7 to TRBJ2-5, with D possibly TRBD1 on 5 matching bases. Germline lookup yields CDR1 SSHAT and CDR2 FNYEAQ (reference sequence). The CDR3 loop spans 12 amino acids. The CDR3 here is CASSSNRETQYF. CDR3 in DNA: TGTGCTAGCAGCTCGAACAGGGAGACCCAGTACTTC.

This clone has only a few counts. The chain couples TRBV29-1 to TRBJ2-3; 13 bases agree with TRBD2. V dropped 3 bases and J dropped 3; count of bases not matched to a gene: 0. Germline V gene sequence: CDR1 SQVTM, CDR2 ANQGSEA. CDR3 size: 14 residues. The CDR3 nucleotides are TGCAGCGTTGAGGGACTAGCGGGAACAGATACGCAGTATTTT. Translating it yields CSVEGLAGTDTQYF.

This clone was detected only a few times. This sequence joins TRBV2 and TRBJ2-4; D possibly corresponds to TRBD2 (7 bases). CDR1 is SNHLY and CDR2 is FYNNEI in the germline V gene. V dropped 6 bases and J dropped 0 bases, with 12 bases sitting between them. The CDR3 is 15 residues long. The CDR3 region has the DNA TGTGCCAGCAGAGACGGGGGGCTAGCCAAAAACATTCAGTACTTC. Protein: CASRDGGLAKNIQYF.

The chain is built from TRBV10-3 and TRBJ2-4; D gene ambiguous. V lost 5 bases and J 9 bases, leaving 17 bases between the germline ends. The CDR3 contains 14 residues. CDR1 and CDR2 from the germline V gene are ENHRY and SYGVKD. The CDR3 DNA reads as TGTGCCATCAGTCCCGGAAAGGAGCAAGGCATTCAGTACTTC. Translation: CAISPGKEQGIQYF.

The rearrangement joins TRBV4-2 to TRBJ2-2; perhaps TRBD1 as D (5 bases). The CDR3 has 15 residues. The V gene lost 0 bases and the J gene lost 2 bases, with 7 bases spanning the gap. The germline gives CDR1 LGHNA, CDR2 YNFKEQ. CDR3 region: CASSQEDTNTGELFF. The CDR3 nucleotides read TGTGCCAGCAGCCAAGAGGACACCAACACCGGGGAGCTGTTTTTT.

The chain is built from TRBV18 and TRBJ2-1, with TRBD2 matching 8 bases. CDR1 is KGHSH and CDR2 is LQKENI in the germline V gene. The CDR3 contains 14 residues. V was clipped by 6 bases and J by 6 bases; unmatched bases: 7. In DNA, the CDR3 is TGTGCCAGCTCTAGGGCGGGAGGTGTCAATGAGCAGTTCTTC. It codes for CASSRAGGVNEQFF. The whole variable domain, remainder taken from reference TRBV18 and TRBJ2-1, is NAGVMQNPRHLVRRRGQEARLRCSPMKGHSHVYWYRQLPEEGLKFMVYLQKENIIDESGMPKERFSAEFPKEGPSILRIQQVVRGDSAAYFCASSRAGGVNEQFFGPGTRLTVL.

The V gene is TRBV19, the J gene TRBJ1-6; tentative D call: TRBD1 (6 bases). Germline lookup yields CDR1 LNHDA and CDR2 SQIVND (reference sequence). V was pared by 1 base and J by 9 bases, with 10 bases between. The CDR3 consists of 14 residues. The CDR3 here is CASSIGQGISPLHF. In DNA, the CDR3 is TGTGCCAGTAGTATAGGGCAGGGGATTTCACCCCTCCACTTT.

The chain is built from TRBV6-6 and TRBJ1-3; D is uncertain. The CDR3 totals 14 residues. Deletions cut 7 bases from V and 3 bases from J, with 13 bases between. In germline, CDR1 is MNHNY, CDR2 SVGAGI (reference sequence). The CDR3 spells CASTTTYNGNTIYF. CDR3 in DNA: TGTGCCAGCACCACCACATATAATGGAAACACCATATATTTT.

This clone was observed a handful of times. The chain links TRBV28 to TRBJ1-2; D remains ambiguous. Looked up from germline, CDR1 is MDHEN and CDR2 is SYDVKM. V lost 6 bases, J lost 4 bases, and 9 bases lay in between. The CDR3 spans 12 residues. In DNA form, the CDR3 reads TGTGCCAGCAGGGCCGGGAGCTATGGCTACACCTTC. Translating gives CASRAGSYGYTF.

The genes are TRBV6-1 and TRBJ1-5, with D uncertain. V was cut by 3 bases and J by 3 bases, with 6 bases left in between. The germline V gene has CDR1 MNHNS and CDR2 SASEGT. CDR3 size: 13 residues. The CDR3 DNA sequence: TGTGCCAGCAGTGAGTCAAACAATCAGCCCCAGCATTTT. As protein: CASSESNNQPQHF.

The chain combines TRBV7-6 with TRBJ2-7, with unresolved D. The length of the CDR3 is 11 residues. Trimming stripped 8 bases from V and 3 bases from J, with 8 bases between. Germline CDR1 and CDR2: SGHVS and FNYEAQ. In nucleotides, the CDR3 is TGTGCCAGCGGTAGAGGCTACGAGCAGTACTTC. Its protein product is CASGRGYEQYF.

This clone was counted only a few times. This chain joins TRBV28 and TRBJ1-1; D not certain. The CDR3 has 13 residues. Germline values: CDR1 MDHEN, CDR2 SYDVKM. Trimming took off 2 bases at V and 1 base at J, with 5 bases between the two ends. CDR3 bases: TGTGCCAGCAGTTTAATTAGGAACACTGAAGCTTTCTTT. Its protein product is CASSLIRNTEAFF.

V usage is TRBV28 and J usage is TRBJ1-2, with D possibly TRBD1 on 6 matching bases. CDR3 length equals 13 residues. Trimming cost V 3 bases and J 5 bases, with 10 bases left between them. Germline V gene sequence: CDR1 MDHEN, CDR2 SYDVKM. CDR3 DNA sequence: TGTGCCAGCAGTTTGGGGGGGGCTTATGGCTACACCTTC. Translated: CASSLGGAYGYTF.